This T cell receptor beta chain was recorded in a study of blood T cell repertoires in COVID-19 (dated by TCRdb to the early 2020s). Regarding the study in general: Collaborator samples came from the United States, Italy and Spain and covered acute and convalescent phases of COVID-19. The prospective study material was composed of cDNA or gDNA derived from T cells, B-cell-depleted T cells, or PBMCs. Where HLA class I and class II types were available, the types were taken from metadata supplied by the sample provider, not from assay-based typing. The samples were drawn from two sources: the first 160 participants of the ongoing ImmuneRACE study, and over 950 subjects contributed by 6 global collaborators. Subjects who had been exposed to COVID-19, were actively infected with it, or had recovered from it provided the deeply sampled blood TCRbeta repertoires that made up the dataset. The repertoires were released in a freely available public database intended as a resource for research on the immune response to SARS-CoV-2. A de-identified subject ID, COVID-19 status, age in years and sex were almost always included in the sample metadata.

Each collaborating institution followed its own protocols to collect whole blood in K2EDTA tubes. For TCRbeta analysis, collaborators shipped samples as frozen whole blood, isolated PBMCs, or DNA extracted from either of those sample types. TCRbeta CDR3 regions were amplified from genomic DNA using the immunoSEQ Assay, a bias-controlled multiplex PCR. The authors' analysis ran thus. Nucleated cell counts per sample were estimated from amplification of reference gene primers within the assay. Sequence reads were collapsed and filtered to measure the absolute abundance of every unique TCRbeta CDR3 rearrangement. For each sample, productive Simpson clonality was calculated as the square root of Simpson's diversity index across productive rearrangements. Entries here come from immuneACCESS through TCRdb and include only in-frame sequences with V and J called. Some clones fail to appear in such tables; in the studies checked, an unresolved V gene covers under half of the shortfall, and the cause of the remainder is unknown. The V and J calls and clone size come from that table; D and trimming were worked out from the DNA. For this sample there are over 35,000 clones; approximately 91% appear just once. Of the sample, over 2% is held by the ten largest clones.

Spanning cysteine to phenylalanine, the CDR3 consists of 15 amino acids. The CDR3 DNA has 45 bases and is translated from base 1. Via the germline V gene, CDR1 is SGHRS and CDR2 YFSETQ. Trimming removed 3 bases from V and 5 bases from J; the gene matches leave 8 bases unexplained. Beyond this particular receptor, the publication reports: The quantity of clinical and demographic metadata differed by source and by participant and was supplied without curation.

Regarding this clone: The target of this receptor is not known. It has no much larger one-base neighbor in the sample; base qualities were not kept.

The V gene is TRBV5-1 and the J gene is TRBJ2-7; TRBD2 aligns with 10 central bases. Sequencing input: peripheral blood. The TCR was taken from a human donor in a cohort sampled during active COVID-19. The CDR3 protein sequence reads: CASSSKRGGLHEQYF. The DNA sequence is given as TGCGCCAGCAGCTCAAAGCGGGGGGGCCTTCACGAGCAGTACTTC.